Sequencing of this T cell receptor beta chain was carried out in a study of beta chain features in type 1 diabetes. Isolated RNA was reverse transcribed in full, so expressed TCRB transcripts were sequenced. Repertoires were generated with immunoSEQ multiplex PCR, while TCRdb's copy carries only in-frame clones and drops some. This table holds 300,000 to 350,000 clones, 7% to 9% found once. Germline values: CDR1 LGHNA, CDR2 YSLEER. The CDR3 is made up of 15 amino acids. V was shortened by 1 base and J by 4 bases, with 10 bases between the two germline ends. The V gene is TRBV4-3, the J gene TRBJ2-2, with unresolved D. Sequencing was done on a sample of central memory CD4+ T cells from blood. This TCR came from a woman younger than 35 in good health. The CDR3 reads CASSQVGRTTGELFF. CDR3 nucleotide sequence: TGCGCCAGCAGCCAAGTCGGACGGACCACCGGGGAGCTGTTTTTT.